These 21 T cell receptor beta chains originate from one sample sequenced in a study of blood T cell repertoires in COVID-19. Sequencing was performed with immunoSEQ multiplex PCR; in TCRdb, only in-frame clones are kept and a portion is missing. The table shows fewer than 200,000 clones, with about 84% occurring only once. The sequenced sample was PBMCs or T cells enriched from blood (not recorded which). Receptor source: a woman in her forties with acute COVID-19.

The chain has TRBV7-3 and TRBJ2-3; maybe TRBD2 (5 bases). Germline V gives CDR1 SGHTA, CDR2 FQGTGA. The CDR3 runs to 13 residues. With 5 bases removed from V and 6 bases from J, the gap between germline ends came to 12 bases. The CDR3 loop is CASSPLPGDTQYF. DNA of the CDR3: TGTGCCAGCAGCCCCCTCCCGGGGGATACGCAGTATTTT.

The chain employs TRBV7-3 and TRBJ2-5; 13 bases match TRBD2. Germline values: CDR1 SGHTA, CDR2 FQGTGA. The junction had 10 bases not matched to a gene; V was cut back by 5 bases and J by 1 base. This CDR3 region has 18 residues. The CDR3 bases are TGTGCCAGCAGCAGGACGGGACTAGCGGGGAGATTCCAAGAGACCCAGTACTTC. It is translated as CASSRTGLAGRFQETQYF.

This chain joins TRBV5-1 and TRBJ2-3; TRBD2 agrees at 7 bases. The CDR3 loop spans 17 amino acids. CDR1 is SGHRS, CDR2 YFSETQ, per germline. Trimming at V came to 0 bases and at J to 0 bases, leaving 7 bases not matched to a gene. The CDR3 DNA is TGCGCCAGCAGCTTGGCCGTAAGCGGGATTAGCACAGATACGCAGTATTTT. This sequence encodes CASSLAVSGISTDTQYF.

This clone was observed a single time. The gene calls are TRBV18 and TRBJ2-5, with D tentatively TRBD1 (6 bases). CDR3 length equals 14 residues. V lost 1 base to trimming and J lost 5 bases, with 11 bases between them. CDR1 is KGHSH, CDR2 LQKENI, per germline. The CDR3 DNA sequence: TGTGCCAGCTCACCACAGGGGCAGGGGGAGACCCAGTACTTC. Its translation: CASSPQGQGETQYF.

J is TRBJ2-2 and V is TRBV6-7, with a weak D call TRBD2 (9 bases). Being an ORF, TRBV6-7 has a function that is uncertain. The CDR3 length is 22 residues. The germline V and J ends were trimmed by 2 bases and 0 bases, with 28 bases remaining between them. The CDR3 region is CASSYPAGGPREGRANTGELFF. CDR3 nucleotides: TGTGCCAGCAGTTACCCGGCAGGGGGCCCGCGGGAGGGTCGCGCGAACACCGGGGAGCTGTTTTTT.

The V call is TRBV4-1, the J call TRBJ2-7; TRBD2 matches 14 bases. The CDR3 length is 16 residues. Germline CDR1 is MGHRA and CDR2 is YSYEKL. The V segment lost 1 base and the J segment 7 bases; nucleotides outside the gene matches: 6. Written as DNA, the CDR3 is TGCGCCAGCAGCCAAGCCGGGACTAGCGGGAGCAGGGAGCAGTACTTC. This encodes CASSQAGTSGSREQYF.

The V call is TRBV21-1, the J call TRBJ2-5; TRBD2 reflects the table's D call only, with no check against the DNA. TRBV21-1 is described as a pseudogene. The CDR3 has 20 amino acids. CDR3 DNA sequence: TGTGCCAGCAGCAAACGTAGAGGTCTGGGGGAGGGCCGAAGCGGAGAGACCCAGTACTTC. Translating gives CASSKRRGLGEGRSGETQYF.

This clone was counted a few times. The chain employs TRBV15 and TRBJ2-3; a weak D match, TRBD2 (6 bases). The CDR3 is 16 residues long. CDR1 LNHNV and CDR2 YYDKDF come from the germline V gene (reference sequence). Between the trimmed V and J ends, which lost 0 bases and 0 bases, there was a span of 10 bases. The DNA of the CDR3 is TGTGCCACCAGCAGAGATGTAAGCGGGAGCACAGATACGCAGTATTTT. Protein: CATSRDVSGSTDTQYF.

This chain connects TRBV7-9 to TRBJ2-1; the D gene is possibly TRBD2 (6 bases). CDR3 length equals 13 residues. CDR1 is SEHNR, CDR2 FQNEAQ, per germline (reference sequence). Trimming cost V 6 bases and J 5 bases, with 11 bases left between them. Here the CDR3 reads CASRPGTHNEQFF. The CDR3 DNA reads as TGTGCCAGCAGGCCCGGGACTCACAATGAGCAGTTCTTC.

A single count supports this clone. This chain links TRBV2 with TRBJ2-5, with 8 bases fitting TRBD2. The CDR3 runs 14 residues. CDR1 and CDR2 from the germline V gene are SNHLY and FYNNEI. V trimming: 7 bases; J trimming: 5 bases; junction bases outside the gene matches: 9. CDR3 sequence reads: CASTPAGVRETQYF. CDR3 in DNA: TGTGCCAGCACCCCAGCGGGAGTTAGGGAGACCCAGTACTTC.

The chain recombines TRBV2 with TRBJ2-2; 7 bases agree with TRBD1. The CDR3 is 14 residues long. The germline V gene has CDR1 SNHLY and CDR2 FYNNEI. V lost 6 bases to trimming and J lost 6 bases; unmatched junction nucleotides: 7. The CDR3 reads CASRPTGKSGELFF. The DNA for the CDR3 is TGTGCCAGCAGGCCGACAGGGAAATCCGGGGAGCTGTTTTTT.

The chain is built from TRBV5-1 and TRBJ2-2, with a tentative D call TRBD2 (6 bases). The germline V gene has CDR1 SGHRS and CDR2 YFSETQ. The CDR3 spans 16 residues. V lost 4 bases to trimming and J lost 4 bases, with 17 bases between them. Written as DNA, the CDR3 is TGCGCCAGCAGCCCGGGACCCGGAGGGGTCACCGGGGAGCTGTTTTTT. Translation: CASSPGPGGVTGELFF.

The V call is TRBV2, the J call TRBJ2-1, with 7 nucleotides matching TRBD2. The CDR3 sequence is 12 residues long. Per germline, CDR1 SNHLY and CDR2 FYNNEI. With V trimmed by 7 bases and J by 8 bases, 5 bases remained unmatched. In nucleotides, the CDR3 is TGTGCCAGCAAGCGGGGTAGCGATGAGCAGTTCTTC. Protein product: CASKRGSDEQFF.

The rearrangement uses TRBV30 and TRBJ1-1, with 7 bases matching TRBD1. Germline CDR1 is GTSNPN and CDR2 is SVGIG (reference sequence). After removal of 4 bases from V and 4 bases from J, the junction contained 9 bases not matched to a gene. The CDR3 covers 14 residues. In DNA, the CDR3 is TGTGCCTGGACCCCCCAGACAGGGCGCACTGAAGCTTTCTTT. It specifies CAWTPQTGRTEAFF.

This rearrangement joins TRBV4-1 to TRBJ2-1; the match to TRBD1 covers 9 bases. V trimming: 4 bases; J trimming: 5 bases; junction bases outside the gene matches: 3. Germline CDR1 MGHRA, CDR2 YSYEKL. CDR3 length equals 14 residues. The CDR3 DNA is TGCGCCAGCAGCCGCCGGGACAGGGACAATGAGCAGTTCTTC. Its translation is CASSRRDRDNEQFF.

The rearrangement links TRBV7-2 to TRBJ2-7; TRBD2 agrees at 8 bases. The CDR3 consists of 14 residues. After removal of 2 bases from V and 5 bases from J, the junction contained 5 bases not matched to a gene. Germline loops: CDR1 SGHTA, CDR2 FQGNSA. CDR3 DNA: TGTGCCAGCAGCTTATCGAGCGGGAGCGACGAGCAGTACTTC. This encodes CASSLSSGSDEQYF.

The rearrangement joins TRBV28 to TRBJ1-1, with 7 bases identical to TRBD1. Germline V gene data show CDR1 as MDHEN and CDR2 as SYDVKM. J gave up 4 bases and V 4 bases, and 6 bases lay outside the gene matches. The CDR3 is 14 amino acids. The CDR3 reads CASSSRGTATEAFF. The CDR3 DNA follows: TGTGCCAGCAGTTCTCGTGGGACAGCCACTGAAGCTTTCTTT. Together with reference TRBV28 and TRBJ1-1, the CDR3 gives the full variable domain: DVKVTQSSRYLVKRTGEKVFLECVQDMDHENMFWYRQDPGLGLRLIYFSYDVKMKEKGDIPEGYSVSREKKERFSLILESASTNQTSMYLCASSSRGTATEAFFGQGTRLTVV.

The CDR3 DNA reads TGTGCCAGCAGCCCCGGGACAGGGTGGGTTCGGAACACTGAAGCTTTCTTT. Its translation is CASSPGTGWVRNTEAFF. V usage is TRBV11-3 and J usage is TRBJ1-1; 9 bases are a match to TRBD1. With 5 bases clipped from V and 1 base from J, the junction kept 11 bases outside the gene matches. Germline V gene sequence: CDR1 SGHNT, CDR2 YENEEA. The CDR3 has 17 residues.

This clone was observed a handful of times. The chain couples TRBV18 to TRBJ1-6; TRBD1 matches at 7 bases. Germline CDR1 is KGHSH and CDR2 is LQKENI. The CDR3 runs to 15 residues. V shed 3 bases, J shed 7 bases, and the junction held 6 bases outside the gene matches. The CDR3 sequence is CASSPRQGDNSPLHF. DNA of the CDR3: TGTGCCAGCTCACCGCGACAGGGCGACAATTCACCCCTCCACTTT.

The CDR3 DNA sequence: TGTGCCAGACCACAGGGGAAGGGTGATTCACCCCTCCACTTT. It translates to CARPQGKGDSPLHF. The rearrangement joins TRBV30 to TRBJ1-6; TRBD1 matches 7 bases. CDR1 and CDR2 (germline): GTSNPN, SVGIG (reference sequence). J was trimmed by 8 bases and V by 8 bases; bases with no gene match: 12. The CDR3 consists of 14 residues.

V usage is TRBV9 and J usage is TRBJ1-6; weak D call: TRBD1 (5 bases). The CDR3 loop spans 16 amino acids. The V end was cut by 4 bases, the J end by 0 bases, with 11 bases between. The germline V gene encodes CDR1 SGDLS and CDR2 YYNGEE. Here the CDR3 DNA reads TGTGCCAGCAGCCCTCGACAGAGCTCCTATAATTCACCCCTCCACTTT. Its protein product is CASSPRQSSYNSPLHF.